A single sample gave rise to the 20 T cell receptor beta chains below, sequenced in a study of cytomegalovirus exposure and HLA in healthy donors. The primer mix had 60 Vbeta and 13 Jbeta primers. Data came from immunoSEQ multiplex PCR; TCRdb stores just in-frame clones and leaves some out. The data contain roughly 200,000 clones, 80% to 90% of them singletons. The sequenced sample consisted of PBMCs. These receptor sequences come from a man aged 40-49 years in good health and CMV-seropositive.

CDR3: CASSPQGVFPLTYEQYF. CDR3 in DNA: TGTGCCAGCAGCCCCCAGGGGGTGTTCCCTTTAACCTACGAGCAGTACTTC. The V and J genes are TRBV9 and TRBJ2-7, with 7 bases aligning to TRBD1. The V segment lost 4 bases and the J segment 2 bases; nucleotides outside the gene matches: 15. Germline CDR1 and CDR2: SGDLS and YYNGEE. The CDR3 length is 17 residues.

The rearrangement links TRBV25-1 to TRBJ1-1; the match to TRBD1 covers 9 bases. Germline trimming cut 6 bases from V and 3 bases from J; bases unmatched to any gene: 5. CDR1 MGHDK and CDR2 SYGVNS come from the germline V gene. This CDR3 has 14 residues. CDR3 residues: CASSPGQGYTEAFF. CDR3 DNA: TGTGCCAGCAGCCCGGGACAGGGATACACTGAAGCTTTCTTT.

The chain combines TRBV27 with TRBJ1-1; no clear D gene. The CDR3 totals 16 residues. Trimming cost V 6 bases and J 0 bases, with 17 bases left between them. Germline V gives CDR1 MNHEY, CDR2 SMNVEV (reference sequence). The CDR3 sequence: CASSSSLPRLNTEAFF. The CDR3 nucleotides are TGTGCCAGCAGCTCAAGCCTTCCGCGATTGAACACTGAAGCTTTCTTT.

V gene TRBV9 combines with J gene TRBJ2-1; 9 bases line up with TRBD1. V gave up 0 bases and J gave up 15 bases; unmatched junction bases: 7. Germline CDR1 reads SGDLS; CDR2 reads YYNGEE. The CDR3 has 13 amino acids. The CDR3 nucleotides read TGTGCCAGCAGCGTAGGTAGGGACAGGGAACTGTTCTTC. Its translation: CASSVGRDRELFF.

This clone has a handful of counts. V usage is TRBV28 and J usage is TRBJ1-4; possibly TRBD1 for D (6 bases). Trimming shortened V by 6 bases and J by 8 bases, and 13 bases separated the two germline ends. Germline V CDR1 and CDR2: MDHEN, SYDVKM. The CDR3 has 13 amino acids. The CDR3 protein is CASSDRRREKLFF. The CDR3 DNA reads TGTGCCAGCAGCGACAGGCGGAGGGAAAAACTGTTTTTT.

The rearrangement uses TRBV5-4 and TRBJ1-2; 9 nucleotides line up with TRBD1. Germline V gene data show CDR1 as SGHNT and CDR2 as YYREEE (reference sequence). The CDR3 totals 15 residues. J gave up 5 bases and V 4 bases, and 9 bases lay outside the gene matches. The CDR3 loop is CASSREGQGGYGYTF. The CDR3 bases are TGTGCCAGCAGCAGAGAGGGACAGGGAGGGTATGGCTACACCTTC.

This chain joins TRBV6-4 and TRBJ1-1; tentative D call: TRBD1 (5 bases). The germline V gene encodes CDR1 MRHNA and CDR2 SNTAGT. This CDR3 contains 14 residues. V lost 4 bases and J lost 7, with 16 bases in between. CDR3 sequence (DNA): TGTGCCAGCAGTGTGGATCAGGGTTATGGTGAAGCTTTCTTT. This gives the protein CASSVDQGYGEAFF.

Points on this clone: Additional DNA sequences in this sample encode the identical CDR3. The CDR3 DNA follows: TGTGCCAGCAGCTTAGTCGGGAGGGTAACCGGGGAGCTGTTTTTT. Protein: CASSLVGRVTGELFF. The chain links TRBV7-9 to TRBJ2-2; TRBD2 matches 8 bases. This CDR3 region has 15 residues. Germline CDR1 and CDR2: SEHNR and FQNEAQ (reference sequence). The V gene end was trimmed by 1 base and the J gene end by 5 bases; junction bases not matched to a gene: 3.

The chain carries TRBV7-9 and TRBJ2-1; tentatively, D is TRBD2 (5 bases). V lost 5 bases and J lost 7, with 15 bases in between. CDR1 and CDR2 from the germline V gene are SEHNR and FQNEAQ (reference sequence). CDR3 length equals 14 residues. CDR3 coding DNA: TGTGCCAGCAGCAAAGCCGCGGGTGGGAATGAGCAGTTCTTC. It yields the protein CASSKAAGGNEQFF.

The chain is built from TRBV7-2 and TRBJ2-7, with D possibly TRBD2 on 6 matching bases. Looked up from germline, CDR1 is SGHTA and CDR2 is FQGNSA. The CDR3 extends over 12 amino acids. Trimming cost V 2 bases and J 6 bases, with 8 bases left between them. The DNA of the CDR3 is TGTGCCAGCAGCTTACCCGGGGGCGAGCAGTACTTC. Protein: CASSLPGGEQYF.

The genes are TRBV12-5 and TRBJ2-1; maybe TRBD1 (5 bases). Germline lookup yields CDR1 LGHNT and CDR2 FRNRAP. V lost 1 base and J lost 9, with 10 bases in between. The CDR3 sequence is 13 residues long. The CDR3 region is CASGLGRVAEQFF. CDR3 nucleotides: TGTGCTAGTGGTTTGGGCAGGGTGGCTGAGCAGTTCTTC. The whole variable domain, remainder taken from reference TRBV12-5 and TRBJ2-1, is DARVTQTPRHKVTEMGQEVTMRCQPILGHNTVFWYRQTMMQGLELLAYFRNRAPLDDSGMPKDRFSAEMPDATLATLKIQPSEPRDSAVYFCASGLGRVAEQFFGPGTRLTVL.

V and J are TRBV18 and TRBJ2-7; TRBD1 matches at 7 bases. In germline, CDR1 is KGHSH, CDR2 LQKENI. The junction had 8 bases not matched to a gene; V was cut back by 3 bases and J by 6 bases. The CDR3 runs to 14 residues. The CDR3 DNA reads TGTGCCAGCTCACCGGCTACCACAGGGGCCGAGCAGTACTTC. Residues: CASSPATTGAEQYF.

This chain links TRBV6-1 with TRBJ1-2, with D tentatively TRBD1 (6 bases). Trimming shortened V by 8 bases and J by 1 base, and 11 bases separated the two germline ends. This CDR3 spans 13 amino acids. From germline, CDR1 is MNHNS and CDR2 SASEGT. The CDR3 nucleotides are TGTGCCAGCGGGCAGGGGTTTAACTATGGCTACACCTTC. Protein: CASGQGFNYGYTF.

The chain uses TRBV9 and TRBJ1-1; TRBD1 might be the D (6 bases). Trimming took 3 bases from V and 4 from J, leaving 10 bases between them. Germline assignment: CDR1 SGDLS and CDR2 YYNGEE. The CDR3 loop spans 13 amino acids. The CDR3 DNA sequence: TGTGCCAGCAGCGCTCCCAGGGGCACTGAAGCTTTCTTT. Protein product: CASSAPRGTEAFF.

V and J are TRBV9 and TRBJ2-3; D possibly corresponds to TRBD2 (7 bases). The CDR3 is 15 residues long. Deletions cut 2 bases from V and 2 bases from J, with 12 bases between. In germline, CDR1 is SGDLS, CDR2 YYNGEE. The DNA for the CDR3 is TGTGCCAGCAGCGTGAGGGGGGGATACACAGATACGCAGTATTTT. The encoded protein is CASSVRGGYTDTQYF.

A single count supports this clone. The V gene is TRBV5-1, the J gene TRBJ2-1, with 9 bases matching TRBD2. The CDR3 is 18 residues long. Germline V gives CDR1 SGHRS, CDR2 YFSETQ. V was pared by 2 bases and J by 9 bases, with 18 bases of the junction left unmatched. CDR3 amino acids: CASSLRSPGLASSGEQFF. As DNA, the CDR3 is TGCGCCAGCAGCTTAAGGTCACCGGGACTAGCATCGTCAGGTGAGCAGTTCTTC.

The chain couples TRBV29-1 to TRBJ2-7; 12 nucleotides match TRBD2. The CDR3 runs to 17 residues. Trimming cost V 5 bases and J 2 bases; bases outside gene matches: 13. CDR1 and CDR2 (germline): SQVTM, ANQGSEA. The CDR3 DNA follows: TGCAGCGTTTCGGCTAGCGGGAGGGCACGTGTGGCCTACGAGCAGTACTTC. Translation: CSVSASGRARVAYEQYF.

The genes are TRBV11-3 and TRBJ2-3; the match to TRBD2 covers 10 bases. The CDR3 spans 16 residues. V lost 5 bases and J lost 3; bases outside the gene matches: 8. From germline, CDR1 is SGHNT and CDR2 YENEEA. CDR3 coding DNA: TGTGCCAGCAGCGCGAGCCCGACTAGCGGGACAGATACGCAGTATTTT. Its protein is CASSASPTSGTDTQYF. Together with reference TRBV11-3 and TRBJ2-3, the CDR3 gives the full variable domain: EAGVVQSPRYKIIEKKQPVAFWCNPISGHNTLYWYLQNLGQGPELLIRYENEEAVDDSQLPKDRFSAERLKGVDSTLKIQPAELGDSAVYLCASSASPTSGTDTQYFGPGTRLTVL.

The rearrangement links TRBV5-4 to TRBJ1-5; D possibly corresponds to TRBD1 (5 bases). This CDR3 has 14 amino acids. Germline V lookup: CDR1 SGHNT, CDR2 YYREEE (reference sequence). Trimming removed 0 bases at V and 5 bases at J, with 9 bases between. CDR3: CASSLGGEDQPQHF. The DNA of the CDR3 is TGTGCCAGCAGCTTGGGGGGGGAGGATCAGCCCCAGCATTTT.

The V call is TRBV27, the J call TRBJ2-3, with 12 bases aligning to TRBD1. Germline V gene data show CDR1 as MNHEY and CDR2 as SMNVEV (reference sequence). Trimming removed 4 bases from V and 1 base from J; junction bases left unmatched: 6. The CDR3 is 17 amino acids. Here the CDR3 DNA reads TGTGCCAGCAGTTCCTATGGGACAGGGGGCCGCACAGATACGCAGTATTTT. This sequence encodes CASSSYGTGGRTDTQYF.